The T cell receptor beta chain described here comes from a study of blood T cell repertoires in COVID-19. Across the whole study: Some COVID-19 samples were acute and others convalescent; all came from the United States, Italy and Spain. Nucleic acid was either cDNA or gDNA, and it came from T cells, B-cell-depleted T cells, or PBMCs.

Authors' methods: Estimation of nucleated cell counts relied on the amplification of reference gene primers. Produced via immunoSEQ multiplex PCR; TCRdb's table is partial and in-frame only. For V, J and clone size, that table is used; D and trimming come from the DNA. Seen here are 65,000 or so clones, 81% observed once, and the top ten hold roughly 0.83%. The length of the CDR3 is 14 residues. J was trimmed by 1 base and V by 9 bases; bases with no gene match: 7. The germline gives CDR1 SGHDN, CDR2 FVKESK. The sequence was obtained from a woman in her seventies with acute or convalescent COVID-19. The sequencing input was peripheral blood. The V gene is TRBV14, the J gene TRBJ2-3, with 7 bases identical to TRBD2. CDR3 nucleotides: TGTGCCAGTCGGCGGGAGACGGGCACAGATACGCAGTATTTT. Translation: CASRRETGTDTQYF. Full variable domain (remainder filled in from reference TRBV14 and TRBJ2-3): EAGVTQFPSHSVIEKGQTVTLRCDPISGHDNLYWYRRVMGKEIKFLLHFVKESKQDESGMPNNRFLAERTGGTYSTLKVQPAELEDSGVYFCASRRETGTDTQYFGPGTRLTVL.